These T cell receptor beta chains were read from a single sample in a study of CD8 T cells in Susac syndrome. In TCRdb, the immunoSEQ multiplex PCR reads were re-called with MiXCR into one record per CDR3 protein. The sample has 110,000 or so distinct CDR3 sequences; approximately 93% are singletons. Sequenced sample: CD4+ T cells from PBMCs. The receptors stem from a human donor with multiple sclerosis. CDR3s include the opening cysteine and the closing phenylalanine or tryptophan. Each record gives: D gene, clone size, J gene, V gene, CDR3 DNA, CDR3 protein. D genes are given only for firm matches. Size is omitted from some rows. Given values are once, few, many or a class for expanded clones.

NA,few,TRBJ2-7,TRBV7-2,TGTGCCAGCAGCCCGGGGAGGGGGAAGAGCTACGAGCAGTACTTC,CASSPGRGKSYEQYF
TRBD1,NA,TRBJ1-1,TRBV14,TGTGCCAGCAGCCAAGACTGGACAGGGGGCACTGAAGCTTTCTTT,CASSQDWTGGTEAFF
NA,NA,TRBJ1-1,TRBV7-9,TGTGCCAGCAGCACCCGGAAAACTAGGGCTTTCTTT,CASSTRKTRAFF
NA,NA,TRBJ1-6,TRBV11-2,TGTGCCAGCAGTCCCGACAGAATCAATTCACCCCTCCACTTT,CASSPDRINSPLHF
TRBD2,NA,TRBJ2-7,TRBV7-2,TGTGCCAGCAGCTTTAGCGGGGGGCACTCCTACGAGCAGTACTTC,CASSFSGGHSYEQYF
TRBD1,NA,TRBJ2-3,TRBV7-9,TGTGCCAGCAGCCAAGGGGGCTTTAGCACAGATACGCAGTATTTT,CASSQGGFSTDTQYF
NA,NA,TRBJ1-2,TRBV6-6,TGTGCCAGCAGTTACTCGTCCGGGGACCTCTATGGCTACACCTTC,CASSYSSGDLYGYTF
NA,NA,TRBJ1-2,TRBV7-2,TGTGCCAGCAGCTTAGACGGTCGAGGGTATGGCTACACCTTC,CASSLDGRGYGYTF
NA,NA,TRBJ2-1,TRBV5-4,TGTGCCAGCAGCTTGGCCAGGGGAGGCGACAATGAGCAGTTCTTC,CASSLARGGDNEQFF
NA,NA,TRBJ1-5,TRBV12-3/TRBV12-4,TGTGCCAGCAGTTTTCAGTACCAGCCCCAGCATTTT,CASSFQYQPQHF
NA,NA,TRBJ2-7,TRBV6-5,TGTGCCAGCAGCAGGACAGTCCACGAGCAGTACTTC,CASSRTVHEQYF
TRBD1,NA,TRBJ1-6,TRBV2,TGTGCCAGCATCGGACAGGGGAATTCACCCCTCCACTTT,CASIGQGNSPLHF
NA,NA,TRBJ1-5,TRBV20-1,TGCAGTGCTACGGGGAAGGGCAATCAGCCCCAGCATTTT,CSATGKGNQPQHF
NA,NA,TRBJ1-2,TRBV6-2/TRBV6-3,TGTGCCAGCAGTTACGGCGAATCCCTTAACTATGGCTACACCTTC,CASSYGESLNYGYTF
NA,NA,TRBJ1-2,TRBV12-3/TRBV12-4,TGTGCCAGCAGTCCGGGACACCTCTATGGCTACACCTTC,CASSPGHLYGYTF
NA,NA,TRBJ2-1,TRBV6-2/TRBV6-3,TGTGCCAGCAGTCGACTAGAAGAGCAGTTCTTC,CASSRLEEQFF
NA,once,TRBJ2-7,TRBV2,TGTGCCAACAAGGTCTTGGAGGGGCAGTACTTC,CANKVLEGQYF
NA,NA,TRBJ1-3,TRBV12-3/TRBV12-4,TGTGCCAGCAGTGGCCCCCTAGGCACCATATATTTT,CASSGPLGTIYF
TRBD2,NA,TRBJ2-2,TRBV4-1,TGCGCCAGCAGCCAACCCCGGGGGGGCCGGGGCGGGGAGCTGTTTTTT,CASSQPRGGRGGELFF
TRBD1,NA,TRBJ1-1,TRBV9,TGTGCCAGCAGCTTAAGAGACAGGGGCCGAACTGAAGCTTTCTTT,CASSLRDRGRTEAFF
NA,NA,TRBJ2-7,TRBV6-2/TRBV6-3,TGTGCCAGCAGCCGGGACGCGACCTACGAGCAGTACTTC,CASSRDATYEQYF
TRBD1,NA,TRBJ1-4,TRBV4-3,TGCGCCAGCAGCGCCGGGACAGGGAATTTCGAGAAACTGTTTTTT,CASSAGTGNFEKLFF
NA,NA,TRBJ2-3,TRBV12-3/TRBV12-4,TGTGCCAGCAGTCTCAGTTGGGATACGCAGTATTTT,CASSLSWDTQYF
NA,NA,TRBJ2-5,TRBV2,TGTGCCAGCAGTGACCCCGGGGCCCGCCGGGAGACCCAGTACTTC,CASSDPGARRETQYF
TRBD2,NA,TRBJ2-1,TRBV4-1,TGCGCCAGCAGCCAACCAGCCTTGAGACTAGCGGGGCCCAACTATGAGCAGTTCTTC,CASSQPALRLAGPNYEQFF
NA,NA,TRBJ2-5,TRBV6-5,TGTGCCAGCAGTTACACCCCCGTAGAGACCCAGTACTTC,CASSYTPVETQYF
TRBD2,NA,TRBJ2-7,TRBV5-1,TGCGCCAGCAGAGCAGGGACTAGCGGGGTATACGAGCAGTACTTC,CASRAGTSGVYEQYF
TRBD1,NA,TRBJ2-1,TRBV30,TGTGCCTCCTACAGGGGCCTCTACAATGAGCAGTTCTTC,CASYRGLYNEQFF
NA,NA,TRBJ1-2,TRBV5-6,TGTGCCAGCAGCTGGGTCTTGGACTATGGCTACACCTTC,CASSWVLDYGYTF
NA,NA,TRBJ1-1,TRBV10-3,TGTGCCATCAGTGAGCCGAACACTGAAGCTTTCTTT,CAISEPNTEAFF
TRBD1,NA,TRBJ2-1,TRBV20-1,TGCAGTGCTAGACGAACAGGGGGCACCTACAATGAGCAGTTCTTC,CSARRTGGTYNEQFF
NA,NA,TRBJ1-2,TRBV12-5,TGTGCTAGTGGGACCGTGATAATTAACTATGGCTACACCTTC,CASGTVIINYGYTF
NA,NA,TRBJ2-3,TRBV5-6,TGTGCCAGCAGCTCCGGGACTCTAAGGTTCACAGATACGCAGTATTTT,CASSSGTLRFTDTQYF
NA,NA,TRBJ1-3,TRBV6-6,TGTGCCAGCAGTTACTCGAGTCCAGGACCTGAAAACACCATATATTTT,CASSYSSPGPENTIYF
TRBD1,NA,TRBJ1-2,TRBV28,TGTGCCAGCAGCCCGGGAACAGGGGCTGGGCACTATGGCTACACCTTC,CASSPGTGAGHYGYTF
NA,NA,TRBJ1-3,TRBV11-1,TGTGCCAGCAGGAATTCTTTCGCCGGGAGTCTTAAATCGGGCTCTGGAAACACCATATATTTT,CASRNSFAGSLKSGSGNTIYF
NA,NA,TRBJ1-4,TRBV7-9,TGTGCCAGCAGTTTAACGGAAAAACTGTTTTTT,CASSLTEKLFF
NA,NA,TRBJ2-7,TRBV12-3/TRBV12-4,TGTGCCAGCAGACGACCGGGGCGATCCTACGAGCAGTACTTC,CASRRPGRSYEQYF
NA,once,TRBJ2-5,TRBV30,TGTGCCTCACGGTGGGGGCAAGAGACCCAGTACTTC,CASRWGQETQYF
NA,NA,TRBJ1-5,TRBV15,TGTGCCACCAGCAGGGGACAAGGGAATCAGCCCCAGCATTTT,CATSRGQGNQPQHF
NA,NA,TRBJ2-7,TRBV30,TGTGCCTGGAGTGGTTTAGCTCGGAACGGCGAGCAGTACTTC,CAWSGLARNGEQYF
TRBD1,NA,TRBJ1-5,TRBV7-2,TGTGCCAGCAGCTCCCAGGGGGCTCAGCCCCAGCATTTT,CASSSQGAQPQHF
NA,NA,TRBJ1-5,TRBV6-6,TGTGCCAGCAGTTACTCGAAGGGGTTACAGCCCCAGCATTTT,CASSYSKGLQPQHF
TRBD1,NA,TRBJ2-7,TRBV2,TGTGCCAGCAGCGGACAGGGGGCTGCCTACGAGCAGTACTTC,CASSGQGAAYEQYF
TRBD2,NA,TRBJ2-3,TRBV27,TGTGCCAGCAGTTCCGGGGGGGCTACGCAGTATTTT,CASSSGGATQYF
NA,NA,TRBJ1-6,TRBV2,TGTGCCAGCAGTGAATATGGGCTTGGAGGGAGATCACCCCTCCACTTT,CASSEYGLGGRSPLHF
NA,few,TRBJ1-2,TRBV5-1,TGCGCCAGCAGCACTACCGGGGGGCAGATAGCTAACTATGGCTACACCTTC,CASSTTGGQIANYGYTF
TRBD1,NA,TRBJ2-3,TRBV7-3,TGTGCCAGCAAGCTCCAGGGGGCAGATACGCAGTATTTT,CASKLQGADTQYF
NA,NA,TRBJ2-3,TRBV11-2,TGTGCCAGCAGCTTATCACCCGGGGACACGCAGTATTTT,CASSLSPGDTQYF
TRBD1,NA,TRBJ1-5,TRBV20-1,TGCAGTGCTTCCGAATCAACGTGGACAGGAGGGCCCCAGCATTTT,CSASESTWTGGPQHF